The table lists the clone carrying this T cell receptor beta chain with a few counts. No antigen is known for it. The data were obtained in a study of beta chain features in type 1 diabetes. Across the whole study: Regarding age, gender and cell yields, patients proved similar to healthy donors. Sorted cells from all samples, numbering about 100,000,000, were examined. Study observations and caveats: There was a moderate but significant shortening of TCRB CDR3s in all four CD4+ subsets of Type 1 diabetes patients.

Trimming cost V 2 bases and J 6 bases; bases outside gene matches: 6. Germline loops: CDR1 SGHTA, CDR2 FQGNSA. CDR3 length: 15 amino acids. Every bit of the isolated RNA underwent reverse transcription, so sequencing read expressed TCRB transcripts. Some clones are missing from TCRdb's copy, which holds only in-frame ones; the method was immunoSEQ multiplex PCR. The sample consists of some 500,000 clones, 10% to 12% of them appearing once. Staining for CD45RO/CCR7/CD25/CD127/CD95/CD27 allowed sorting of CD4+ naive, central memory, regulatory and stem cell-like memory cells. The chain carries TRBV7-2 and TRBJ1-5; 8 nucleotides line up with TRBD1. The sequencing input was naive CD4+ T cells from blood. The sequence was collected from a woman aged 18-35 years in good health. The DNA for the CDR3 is TGTGCCAGCAGCTTACGCGGGACAGGCGGTCAGCCCCAGCATTTT. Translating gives CASSLRGTGGQPQHF. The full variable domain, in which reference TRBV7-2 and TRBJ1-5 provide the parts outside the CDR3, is GAGVSQSPSNKVTEKGKDVELRCDPISGHTALYWYRQSLGQGLEFLIYFQGNSAPDKSGLPSDRFSAERTGGSVSTLTIQRTQQEDSAVYLCASSLRGTGGQPQHFGDGTRLSIL.